The 2 T cell receptor beta chains listed next were all sequenced from one sample in a study of OX40 agonist ivuxolimab in advanced cancers. This table comes from immunoSEQ multiplex PCR, and its TCRdb copy is limited to in-frame clones, with some not included. In the table there are about 54,000 clones, around 93% of which are singletons. The material sequenced was CD4+ or CD8+ T cells sorted from blood, taken in a trial of the OX40 agonist ivuxolimab. These receptors all stem from an adult with an advanced solid tumor such as melanoma, head and neck, liver or kidney cancer.

The rearrangement uses TRBV4-3 and TRBJ2-2; 9 bases line up with TRBD2. CDR3 length equals 17 residues. CDR1 and CDR2 from the germline V gene are LGHNA and YSLEER. Trimming took 4 bases from V and 3 from J; bases not matched to a gene: 9. DNA of the CDR3: TGCGCCAGCAGCCTAAGACCTAGCGGGGCTTACACCGGGGAGCTGTTTTTT. This encodes CASSLRPSGAYTGELFF.

The chain links TRBV19 to TRBJ2-1, with TRBD2 matching 8 bases. There are 17 residues in the CDR3. J lost 2 bases, V lost 4 bases, and 10 bases had no gene match. The V gene's germline CDR1 is LNHDA and CDR2 SQIVND (reference sequence). This chain's CDR3 is CASSTPLPGGPYNEQFF. The CDR3 region has the DNA TGTGCCAGTAGTACTCCTCTCCCGGGAGGGCCCTACAATGAGCAGTTCTTC. The full variable domain, in which reference TRBV19 and TRBJ2-1 provide the parts outside the CDR3, is DGGITQSPKYLFRKEGQNVTLSCEQNLNHDAMYWYRQDPGQGLRLIYYSQIVNDFQKGDIAEGYSVSREKKESFPLTVTSAQKNPTAFYLCASSTPLPGGPYNEQFFGPGTRLTVL.